The 17 T cell receptor beta chains below all came from one sample that was sequenced in a study of vaccination effects on CD4 cells after COVID-19. These receptors are not linked to any known antigen. The table came from immunoSEQ multiplex PCR; TCRdb's copy has only in-frame clones and leaves some out. The sample includes about 59,000 clones, around 82% of them seen just once. Using viral peptide pools, the ViraFEST assay grew out antigen-specific CD4+ T cells prior to sequencing. A 10-day culture period preceded the isolation of CD4+ T cells. Everyone in the study got two shots of either the BNT162b2 or mRNA-1273 vaccine. The sample in question was CD4+ T cells from PBMCs cultured with HCoV-OC43 spike peptides, obtained after COVID-19 vaccination. Subset indicated: HCoV-OC43 spike overlapping peptide pool stimulation. The receptors were gathered from a human donor who received a COVID-19 vaccine.

The chain links TRBV7-2 to TRBJ2-3, with D perhaps TRBD1 (7 bases). V was shortened by 5 bases and J by 2 bases, with 11 bases between the two germline ends. The CDR3 loop spans 14 amino acids. CDR1 is SGHTA, CDR2 FQGNSA, per germline. Written as DNA, the CDR3 is TGTGCCAGCAGCGCGGGACAGCCCACAGATACGCAGTATTTT. Translating it yields CASSAGQPTDTQYF.

This chain uses TRBV5-1 with TRBJ2-3, with D possibly matching TRBD1 (7 bases). The CDR3 loop spans 15 amino acids. The germline V and J ends were trimmed by 2 bases and 3 bases, with 13 bases remaining between them. Germline lookup yields CDR1 SGHRS and CDR2 YFSETQ. The CDR3 here is CASSLEQGRTDTQYF. The CDR3 DNA follows: TGCGCCAGCAGCTTAGAACAGGGGAGGACAGATACGCAGTATTTT.

This chain uses TRBV12-5 with TRBJ1-2; weak D call: TRBD1 (5 bases). The V gene's germline CDR1 is LGHNT and CDR2 FRNRAP. V lost 5 bases, J lost 5 bases, and 15 bases lay in between. The CDR3 loop spans 14 amino acids. The CDR3 spells CASGAPGPLYGYTF. DNA for the CDR3: TGTGCTAGTGGTGCCCCGGGACCTCTATATGGCTACACCTTC.

The CDR3 sequence: CASSMTGGRSEAFF. Here the CDR3 DNA reads TGTGCCAGCAGCATGACTGGGGGGCGGTCTGAAGCTTTCTTT. The chain recombines TRBV7-2 with TRBJ1-1; tentative D call: TRBD1 (6 bases). Trimming took off 5 bases at V and 6 bases at J, with 16 bases between the two ends. The length of the CDR3 is 14 residues. Germline V gene lookup returns CDR1 SGHTA and CDR2 FQGNSA.

The chain has TRBV11-2 and TRBJ2-5; unclear D gene. Trimming stripped 4 bases from V and 4 bases from J, with 10 bases between. The CDR3 has 13 residues. In germline, CDR1 is SGHAT, CDR2 FQNNGV. CDR3 amino acids: CASSWRRGETQYF. CDR3 DNA sequence: TGTGCCAGCAGCTGGCGCAGAGGAGAGACCCAGTACTTC.

CDR3 amino acids: CASSPAGQKANYGYTF. CDR3 sequence (DNA): TGTGCCAGCTCACCAGCGGGACAGAAAGCTAACTATGGCTACACCTTC. V and J are TRBV18 and TRBJ1-2, with TRBD1 matching 7 bases. The germline gives CDR1 KGHSH, CDR2 LQKENI. This CDR3 region has 16 residues. J lost 0 bases, V lost 2 bases, and 6 bases had no gene match.

The V and J genes are TRBV14 and TRBJ2-2, with TRBD2 as a possible D gene (5 bases). Trimming pared 2 bases from V and 6 bases from J, leaving 10 bases between. The length of the CDR3 is 14 residues. Germline assignment: CDR1 SGHDN and CDR2 FVKESK. The CDR3 bases are TGTGCCAGCAGCCAACCCCCGGGGTCCGGGGAGCTGTTTTTT. Its protein is CASSQPPGSGELFF.

This clone was seen only a few times. The gene calls are TRBV27 and TRBJ1-4; 9 nucleotides line up with TRBD1. The CDR3 consists of 14 residues. CDR1 and CDR2 from the germline V gene are MNHEY and SMNVEV (reference sequence). Germline trimming cut 5 bases from V and 7 bases from J; bases unmatched to any gene: 5. CDR3 region: CASSPNRGLEKLFF. The CDR3 DNA follows: TGTGCCAGCAGTCCAAACAGGGGGCTTGAAAAACTGTTTTTT.

This rearrangement joins TRBV5-6 to TRBJ1-2; D is possibly TRBD1 (6 bases). The CDR3 runs to 18 residues. The V and J ends lost 3 bases and 4 bases respectively, with 25 bases between them. Germline V gene sequence: CDR1 SGHDT, CDR2 YYEEEE. The CDR3: CASSSLGGGRVVGYGYTF. The CDR3 DNA sequence: TGTGCCAGCAGCTCGCTGGGCGGGGGCAGGGTAGTAGGCTATGGCTACACCTTC. Full variable domain (remainder filled in from reference TRBV5-6 and TRBJ1-2): DAGVTQSPTHLIKTRGQQVTLRCSPKSGHDTVSWYQQALGQGPQFIFQYYEEEERQRGNFPDRFSGHQFPNYSSELNVNALLLGDSALYLCASSSLGGGRVVGYGYTFGSGTRLTVV.

The gene calls are TRBV4-1 and TRBJ2-7; the D gene is possibly TRBD2 (7 bases). Trimming stripped 3 bases from V and 1 base from J, with 16 bases between. CDR3 length: 16 amino acids. Germline lookup yields CDR1 MGHRA and CDR2 YSYEKL. The CDR3 bases are TGCGCCAGCAGCCAGGCTACCGGGGGGCCTTCCTACGAGCAGTACGTC. Residues: CASSQATGGPSYEQYV.

V is TRBV20-1 and J is TRBJ1-1; D perhaps matches TRBD1 (5 bases). The CDR3 contains 14 residues. V was trimmed by 3 bases and J by 5 bases, leaving 16 bases between them. Germline V CDR1 and CDR2: DFQATT, SNEGSKA (reference sequence). The CDR3 nucleotides read TGCAGTGCTAGTATTCCAGGGCCTAGAACTGAAGCTTTCTTT. Amino acid sequence: CSASIPGPRTEAFF.

The chain recombines TRBV2 with TRBJ2-3; 10 bases are shared with TRBD2. Trimming took 5 bases from V and 3 from J; bases not matched to a gene: 5. This CDR3 has 15 amino acids. From germline, CDR1 is SNHLY and CDR2 FYNNEI. DNA of the CDR3: TGTGCCAGCAGTCTCTTACTAGCGGGGACAGATACGCAGTATTTT. This encodes CASSLLLAGTDTQYF.

This clone showed up just a few times. V and J are TRBV24-1 and TRBJ2-2; the match to TRBD1 covers 8 bases. Trimming took 4 bases from V and 2 from J; bases not matched to a gene: 11. The CDR3 has 18 amino acids. CDR1 is KGHDR, CDR2 SFDVKD, per germline. CDR3 amino acids: CATSDDGRGPGNTGELFF. Here the CDR3 DNA reads TGTGCCACCAGTGACGATGGCAGGGGGCCTGGTAACACCGGGGAGCTGTTTTTT.

For this clone: Other DNA variants within this sample encode the same CDR3. The rearrangement uses TRBV2 and TRBJ1-2; D unclear. Trimming cost V 1 base and J 2 bases, with 5 bases left between them. CDR1 SNHLY and CDR2 FYNNEI come from the germline V gene. The CDR3 covers 13 residues. The CDR3 spells CASSEEGNYGYTF. The CDR3 region has the DNA TGTGCCAGCAGTGAAGAGGGCAACTATGGCTACACCTTC.

This chain connects TRBV9 to TRBJ2-5; the D gene is possibly TRBD1 (6 bases). The V and J ends lost 2 bases and 2 bases respectively, with 10 bases between them. Germline V gene data show CDR1 as SGDLS and CDR2 as YYNGEE. The CDR3 runs to 14 residues. CDR3 in DNA: TGTGCCAGCAGCGTTGGGACAACACAAGAGACCCAGTACTTC. Its protein product is CASSVGTTQETQYF.

The chain has TRBV18 and TRBJ2-4; 7 bases line up with TRBD1. The CDR3 totals 14 residues. Germline V gives CDR1 KGHSH, CDR2 LQKENI. The J segment lost 7 bases and the V segment lost 0 bases, leaving 3 bases of the junction unmatched. This CDR3 reads CASSPPETGNIQYF. CDR3 nucleotides: TGTGCCAGCTCACCACCCGAGACAGGGAACATTCAGTACTTC. The full variable domain, rest sourced from reference TRBV18 and TRBJ2-4, is NAGVMQNPRHLVRRRGQEARLRCSPMKGHSHVYWYRQLPEEGLKFMVYLQKENIIDESGMPKERFSAEFPKEGPSILRIQQVVRGDSAAYFCASSPPETGNIQYFGAGTRLSVL.

This clone was counted a few times. The chain combines TRBV4-1 with TRBJ2-1; 11 nucleotides align to TRBD2. CDR3 size: 18 residues. Germline CDR1 is MGHRA and CDR2 is YSYEKL. After removal of 3 bases from V and 3 bases from J, the junction contained 10 bases not matched to a gene. The DNA for the CDR3 is TGCGCCAGCAGCCATATAGTCCCCCTAGCGGGGGGCTACAATGAGCAGTTCTTC. Protein: CASSHIVPLAGGYNEQFF.